This note documents a single T cell receptor beta chain sequence. What this receptor recognizes is not known. No base quality information exists; no much larger clone differs at one position. CDR1 is given as SEHNR and CDR2 as FQNEAQ, both from the germline V gene (reference sequence). Trimming removed 4 bases from V and 4 bases from J; the gene matches leave 5 bases unexplained. The CDR3 runs 14 amino acids, cysteine and phenylalanine included. Here the CDR3 DNA is all that survives: 42 bases in frame from base 1. The sample comes from a study of CD8 T cells in ankylosing spondylitis (dated by TCRdb to about 2017). Concerning the study at large: To find TCR variants linked to disease, the study profiled T cell receptor beta repertoires in ankylosing spondylitis patients and healthy donors. Samples of peripheral blood were taken, and for ankylosing spondylitis patients, synovial fluid was collected as well. In total, the full study cohort was made up of 95 to 110 healthy donors and about two dozen ankylosing spondylitis patients.

What the study reported, not specific to this receptor: According to the report, matched synovial fluid samples from ankylosing spondylitis patients were significantly enriched for the disease-linked clones. The disease-linked clones had a CD8+ phenotype and were found at relatively low frequencies in peripheral blood. A TCR beta motif of about 8 highly homologous amino acid variants appeared characteristic of blood from ankylosing spondylitis patients. Some motif variants were previously reported in synovial fluid and blood of reactive arthritis patients, suggesting common disease-initiation mechanisms.

Synovial fluid samples were matched to blood samples from the same ankylosing spondylitis patients. Instrument used: Illumina HiSeq 2500. Quantitative 5'-RACE with molecular barcodes was the method used to prepare the TCR beta libraries. The published analysis was carried out like this. To identify disease-linked TCR variants, a new computational method was used, one built on a probabilistic model of VDJ rearrangement. Using fastp at Q25 and MiXCR, TCRdb reprocessed the public reads and kept productive beta chains. Identical CDR3 proteins give one entry, which carries the most common genes and DNA. Clone size and V and J calls follow TCRdb, not the original study. Across this sample there are roughly 140,000 distinct CDR3 sequences, with roughly 44% seen only once. The top ten hold 15% of the sample.

This TCR was recovered from a male donor with ankylosing spondylitis. The chain is encoded by TRBV7-9 joined to TRBJ1-1, and TRBD1 matches 8 of the central bases. Source material: synovial fluid, either unsorted or a sorted T cell fraction (not recorded which). The nucleotide sequence reads as follows: TGTGCCAGCAGCTACCGGACAGGGAGCACTGAAGCTTTCTTT. Translated, this gives CASSYRTGSTEAFF.